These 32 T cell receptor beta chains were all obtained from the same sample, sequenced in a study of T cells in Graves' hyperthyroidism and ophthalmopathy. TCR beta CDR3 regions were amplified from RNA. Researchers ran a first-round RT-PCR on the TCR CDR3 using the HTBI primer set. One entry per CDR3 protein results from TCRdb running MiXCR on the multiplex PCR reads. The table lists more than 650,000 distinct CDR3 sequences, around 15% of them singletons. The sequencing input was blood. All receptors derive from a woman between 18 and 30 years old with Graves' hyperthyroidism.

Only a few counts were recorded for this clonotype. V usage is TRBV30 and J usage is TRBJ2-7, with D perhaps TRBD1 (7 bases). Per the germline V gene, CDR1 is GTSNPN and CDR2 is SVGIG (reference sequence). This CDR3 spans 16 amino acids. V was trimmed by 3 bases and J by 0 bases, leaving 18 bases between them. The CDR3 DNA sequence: TGTGCCTGGAGCCCAGGGGGGCGGGACAACTCCTACGAGCAGTACTTC. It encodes CAWSPGGRDNSYEQYF. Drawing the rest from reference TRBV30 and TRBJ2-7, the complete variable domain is SQTIHQWPATLVQPVGSPLSLECTVEGTSNPNLYWYRQAAGRGLQLLFYSVGIGQISSEVPQNLSASRPQDRQFILSSKKLLLSDSGFYLCAWSPGGRDNSYEQYFGPGTRLTVT.

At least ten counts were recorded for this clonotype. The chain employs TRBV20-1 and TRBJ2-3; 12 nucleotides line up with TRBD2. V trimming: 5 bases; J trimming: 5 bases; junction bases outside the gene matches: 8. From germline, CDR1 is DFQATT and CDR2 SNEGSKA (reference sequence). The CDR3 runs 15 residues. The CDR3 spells CSAARLAGEGDTQYF. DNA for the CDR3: TGCAGTGCTGCACGACTAGCGGGAGAGGGAGATACGCAGTATTTT.

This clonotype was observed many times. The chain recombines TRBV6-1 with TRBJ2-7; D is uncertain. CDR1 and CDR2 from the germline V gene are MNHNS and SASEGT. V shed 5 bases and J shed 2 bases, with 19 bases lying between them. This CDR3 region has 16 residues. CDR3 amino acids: CASSHPTGGGPYEQYF. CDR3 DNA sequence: TGTGCCAGCAGTCATCCGACGGGCGGTGGGCCCTACGAGCAGTACTTC.

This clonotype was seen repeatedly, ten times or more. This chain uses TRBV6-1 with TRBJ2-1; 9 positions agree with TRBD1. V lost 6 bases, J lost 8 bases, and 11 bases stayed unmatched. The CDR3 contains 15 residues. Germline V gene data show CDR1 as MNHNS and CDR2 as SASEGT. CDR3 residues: CASRPPGQGIDEQFF. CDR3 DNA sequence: TGTGCCAGCAGACCGCCGGGACAGGGAATCGATGAGCAGTTCTTC.

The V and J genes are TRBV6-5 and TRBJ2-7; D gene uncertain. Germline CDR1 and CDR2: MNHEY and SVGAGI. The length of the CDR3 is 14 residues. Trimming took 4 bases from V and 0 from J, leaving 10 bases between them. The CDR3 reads CASSSPESSYEQYF. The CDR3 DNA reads TGTGCCAGCAGTTCCCCCGAGAGCTCCTACGAGCAGTACTTC.

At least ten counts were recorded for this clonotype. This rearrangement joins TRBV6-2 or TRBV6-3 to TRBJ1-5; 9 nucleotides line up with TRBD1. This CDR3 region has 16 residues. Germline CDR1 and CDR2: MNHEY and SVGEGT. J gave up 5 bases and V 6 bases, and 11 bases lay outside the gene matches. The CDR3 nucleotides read TGTGCCAGCAGCAAATCCGGGACAGGGATTGATCAGCCCCAGCATTTT. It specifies CASSKSGTGIDQPQHF.

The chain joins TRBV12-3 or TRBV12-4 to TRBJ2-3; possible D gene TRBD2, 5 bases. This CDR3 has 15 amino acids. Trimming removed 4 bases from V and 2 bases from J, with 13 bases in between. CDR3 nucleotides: TGTGCCAGCAGTTCCTCCAGGACTTTCACAGATACGCAGTATTTT. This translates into CASSSSRTFTDTQYF.

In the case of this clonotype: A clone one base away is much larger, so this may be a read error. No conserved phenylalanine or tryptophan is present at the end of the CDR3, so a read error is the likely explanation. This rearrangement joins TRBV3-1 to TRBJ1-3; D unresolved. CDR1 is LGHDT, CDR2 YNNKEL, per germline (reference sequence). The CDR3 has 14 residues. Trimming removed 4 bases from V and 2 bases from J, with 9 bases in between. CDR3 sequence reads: CASSLKSAGNTIYS. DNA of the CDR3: TGTGCCAGCAGCCTCAAGTCGGCTGGAAACACCATATATTCT.

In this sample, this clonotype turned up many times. The CDR3 spells CASSLPRLAETQYF. The CDR3 region has the DNA TGTGCCAGCAGCTTGCCCCGACTAGCGGAGACCCAGTACTTC. The rearrangement joins TRBV5-6 to TRBJ2-5; 8 nucleotides align to TRBD2. The CDR3 has 14 amino acids. Losses at the gene ends were 1 base for V and 5 bases for J; bases not matched to a gene: 4. Germline V CDR1 and CDR2: SGHDT, YYEEEE. The full variable domain, its missing parts supplied by reference TRBV5-6 and TRBJ2-5, is DAGVTQSPTHLIKTRGQQVTLRCSPKSGHDTVSWYQQALGQGPQFIFQYYEEEERQRGNFPDRFSGHQFPNYSSELNVNALLLGDSALYLCASSLPRLAETQYFGPGTRLLVL.

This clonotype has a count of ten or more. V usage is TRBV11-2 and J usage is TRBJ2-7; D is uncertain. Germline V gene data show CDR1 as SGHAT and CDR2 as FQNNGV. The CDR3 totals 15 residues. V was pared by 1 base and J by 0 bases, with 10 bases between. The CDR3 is CASSLAATSSYEQYF. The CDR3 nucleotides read TGTGCCAGCAGCTTAGCGGCGACGTCCTCCTACGAGCAGTACTTC.

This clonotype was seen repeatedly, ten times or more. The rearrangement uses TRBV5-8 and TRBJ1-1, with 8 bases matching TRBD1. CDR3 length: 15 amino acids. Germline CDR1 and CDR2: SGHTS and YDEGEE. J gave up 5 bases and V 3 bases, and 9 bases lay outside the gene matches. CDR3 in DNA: TGTGCCAGCAGCTGGCGACAGGGGACGTTTACTGAAGCTTTCTTT. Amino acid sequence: CASSWRQGTFTEAFF.

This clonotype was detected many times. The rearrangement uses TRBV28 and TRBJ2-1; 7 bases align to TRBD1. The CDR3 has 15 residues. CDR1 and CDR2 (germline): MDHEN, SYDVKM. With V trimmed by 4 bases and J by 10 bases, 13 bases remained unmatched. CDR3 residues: CASSCRGCPLREQFF. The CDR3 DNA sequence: TGTGCCAGCAGTTGCAGGGGGTGCCCCCTTAGGGAGCAGTTCTTC.

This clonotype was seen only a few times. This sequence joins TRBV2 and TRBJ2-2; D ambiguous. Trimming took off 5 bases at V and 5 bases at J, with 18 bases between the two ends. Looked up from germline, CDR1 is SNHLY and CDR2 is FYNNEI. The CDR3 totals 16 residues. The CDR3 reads CASSTYRWRKTGELFF. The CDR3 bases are TGTGCCAGCAGTACTTACCGTTGGCGAAAAACCGGGGAGCTGTTTTTT.

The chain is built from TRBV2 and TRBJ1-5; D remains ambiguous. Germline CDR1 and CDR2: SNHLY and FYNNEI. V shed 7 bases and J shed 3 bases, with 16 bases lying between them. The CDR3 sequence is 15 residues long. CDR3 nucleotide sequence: TGTGCCAGCAAGCGGGGAGGTGAGAACAATCAGCCCCAGCATTTT. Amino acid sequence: CASKRGGENNQPQHF.

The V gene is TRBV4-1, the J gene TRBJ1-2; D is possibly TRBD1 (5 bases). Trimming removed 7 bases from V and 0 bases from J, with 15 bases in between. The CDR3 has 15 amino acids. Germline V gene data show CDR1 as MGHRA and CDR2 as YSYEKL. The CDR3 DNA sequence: TGCGCCAGCACGGACCTCCAGGGACCTAACTATGGCTACACCTTC. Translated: CASTDLQGPNYGYTF.

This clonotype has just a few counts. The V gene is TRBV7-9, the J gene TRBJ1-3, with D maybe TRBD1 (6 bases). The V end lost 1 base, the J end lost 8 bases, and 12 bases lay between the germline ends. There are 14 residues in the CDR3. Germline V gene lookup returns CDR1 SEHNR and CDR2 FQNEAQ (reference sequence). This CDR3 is CASSLDGGGHTIYF. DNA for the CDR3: TGTGCCAGCAGCTTAGACGGGGGCGGTCACACCATATATTTT.

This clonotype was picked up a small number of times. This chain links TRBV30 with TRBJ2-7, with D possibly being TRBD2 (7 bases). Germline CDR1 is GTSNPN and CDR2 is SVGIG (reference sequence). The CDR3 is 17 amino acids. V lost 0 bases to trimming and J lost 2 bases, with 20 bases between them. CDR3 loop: CAWSVQGSGPQTYEQYF. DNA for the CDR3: TGTGCCTGGAGTGTACAGGGTAGCGGGCCTCAAACCTACGAGCAGTACTTC.

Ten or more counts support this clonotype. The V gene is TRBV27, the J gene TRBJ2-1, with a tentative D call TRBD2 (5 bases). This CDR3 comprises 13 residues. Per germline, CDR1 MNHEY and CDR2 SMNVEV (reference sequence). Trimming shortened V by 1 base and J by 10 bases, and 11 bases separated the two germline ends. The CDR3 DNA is TGTGCCAGCAGTTTATTAGGGAGTCACGAGCAGTTCTTC. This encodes CASSLLGSHEQFF.

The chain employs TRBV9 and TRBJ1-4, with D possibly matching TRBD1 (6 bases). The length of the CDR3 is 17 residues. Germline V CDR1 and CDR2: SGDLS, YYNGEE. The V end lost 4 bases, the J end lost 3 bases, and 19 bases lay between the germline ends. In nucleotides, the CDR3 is TGTGCCAGCAGCAGTGGAGGCAGGGGCGGCCCTAATGAAAAACTGTTTTTT. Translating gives CASSSGGRGGPNEKLFF. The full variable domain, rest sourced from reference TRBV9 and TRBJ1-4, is DSGVTQTPKHLITATGQRVTLRCSPRSGDLSVYWYQQSLDQGLQFLIQYYNGEERAKGNILERFSAQQFPDLHSELNLSSLELGDSALYFCASSSGGRGGPNEKLFFGSGTQLSVL.

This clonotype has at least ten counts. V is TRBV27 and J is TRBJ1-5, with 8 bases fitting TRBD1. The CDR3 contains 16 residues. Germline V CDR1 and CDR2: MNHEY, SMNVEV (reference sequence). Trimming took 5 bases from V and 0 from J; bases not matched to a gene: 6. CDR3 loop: CASSPSTGDSNQPQHF. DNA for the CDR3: TGTGCCAGCAGTCCTTCGACAGGGGATAGCAATCAGCCCCAGCATTTT.

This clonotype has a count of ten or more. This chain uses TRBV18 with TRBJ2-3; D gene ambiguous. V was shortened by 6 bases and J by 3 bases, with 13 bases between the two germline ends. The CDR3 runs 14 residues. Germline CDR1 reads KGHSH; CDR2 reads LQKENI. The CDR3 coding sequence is TGTGCCAGCTCGCACTTCATAGCAACAGATACGCAGTATTTT. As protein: CASSHFIATDTQYF.

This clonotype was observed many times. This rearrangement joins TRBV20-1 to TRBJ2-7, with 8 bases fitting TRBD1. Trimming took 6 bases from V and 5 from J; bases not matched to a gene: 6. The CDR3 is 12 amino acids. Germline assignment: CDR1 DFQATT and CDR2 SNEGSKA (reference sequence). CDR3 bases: TGCAGTGCAGGCAGGGGGCAAGACGAGCAGTACTTC. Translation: CSAGRGQDEQYF.

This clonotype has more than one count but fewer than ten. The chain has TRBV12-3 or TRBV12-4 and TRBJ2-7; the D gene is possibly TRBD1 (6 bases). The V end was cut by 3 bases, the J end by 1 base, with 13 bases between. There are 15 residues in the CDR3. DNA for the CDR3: TGTGCCAGCAGTTTGGGGGACAACTGGTCCTACGAGCAGTACTTC. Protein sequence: CASSLGDNWSYEQYF.

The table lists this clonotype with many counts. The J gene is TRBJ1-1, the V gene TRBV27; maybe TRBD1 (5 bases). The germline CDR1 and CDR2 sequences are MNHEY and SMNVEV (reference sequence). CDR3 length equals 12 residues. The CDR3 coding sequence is TGTGCGGCGGGGCAGGCGAACACTGAAGCTTTCTTT. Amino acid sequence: CAAGQANTEAFF.

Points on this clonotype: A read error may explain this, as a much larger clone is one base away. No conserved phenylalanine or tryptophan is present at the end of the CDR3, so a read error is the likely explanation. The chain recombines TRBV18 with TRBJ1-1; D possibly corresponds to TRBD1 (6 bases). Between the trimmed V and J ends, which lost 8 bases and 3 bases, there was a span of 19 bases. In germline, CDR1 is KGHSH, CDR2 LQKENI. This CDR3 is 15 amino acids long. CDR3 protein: CASQRGRGEDTEAFL. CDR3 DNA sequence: TGTGCCAGCCAACGGGGGCGAGGGGAGGACACTGAAGCTTTCCTT.

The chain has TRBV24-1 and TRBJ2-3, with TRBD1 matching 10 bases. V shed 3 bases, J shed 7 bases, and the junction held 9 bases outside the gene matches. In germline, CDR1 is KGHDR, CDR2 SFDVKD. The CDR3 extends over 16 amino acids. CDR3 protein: CATSDQGQGRLYTQYF. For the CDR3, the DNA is TGTGCCACCAGTGATCAGGGACAGGGGCGACTTTATACGCAGTATTTT.

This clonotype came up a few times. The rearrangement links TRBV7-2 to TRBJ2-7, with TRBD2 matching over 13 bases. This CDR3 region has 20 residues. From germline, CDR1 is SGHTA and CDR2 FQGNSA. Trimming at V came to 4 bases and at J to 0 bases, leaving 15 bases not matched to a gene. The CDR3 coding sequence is TGTGCCAGCAGCTGGCACCAGGGACTAGCGGGACGCCTGAGCTCCTACGAGCAGTACTTC. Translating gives CASSWHQGLAGRLSSYEQYF.

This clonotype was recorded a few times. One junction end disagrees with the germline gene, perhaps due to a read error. The CDR3 loop is CASRVGRGYEQYF. DNA for the CDR3: TGTGCCAGCAGGGTAGGGAGGGGGTACGAGCAGTACTTC. The rearrangement joins TRBV9 to TRBJ2-7; tentative D call: TRBD2 (7 bases). Germline V gene lookup returns CDR1 SGDLS and CDR2 YYNGEE. This CDR3 contains 13 residues.

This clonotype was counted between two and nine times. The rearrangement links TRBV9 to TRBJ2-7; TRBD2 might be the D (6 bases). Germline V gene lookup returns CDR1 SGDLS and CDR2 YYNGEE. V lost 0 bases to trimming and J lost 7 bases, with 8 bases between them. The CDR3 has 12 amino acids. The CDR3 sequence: CASSVAAGEQYF. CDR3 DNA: TGTGCCAGCAGCGTAGCGGCGGGAGAGCAGTACTTC.

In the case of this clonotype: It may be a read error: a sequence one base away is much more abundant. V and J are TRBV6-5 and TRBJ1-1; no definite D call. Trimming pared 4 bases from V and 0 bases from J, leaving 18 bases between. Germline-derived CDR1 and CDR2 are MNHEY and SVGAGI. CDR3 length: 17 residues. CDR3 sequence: CASSSLLFSGMNTEAFF. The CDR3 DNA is TGTGCCAGCAGTTCCCTCCTGTTTTCCGGCATGAACACTGAAGCTTTCTTT.

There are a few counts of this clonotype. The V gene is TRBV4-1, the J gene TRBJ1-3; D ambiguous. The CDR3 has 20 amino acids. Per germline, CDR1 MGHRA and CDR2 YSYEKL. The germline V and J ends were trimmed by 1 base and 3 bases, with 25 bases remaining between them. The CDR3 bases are TGCGCCAGCAGCCAAGCCCCGACGGAACTAGAGGTCTATTTTGGAAACACCATATATTTT. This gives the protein CASSQAPTELEVYFGNTIYF.

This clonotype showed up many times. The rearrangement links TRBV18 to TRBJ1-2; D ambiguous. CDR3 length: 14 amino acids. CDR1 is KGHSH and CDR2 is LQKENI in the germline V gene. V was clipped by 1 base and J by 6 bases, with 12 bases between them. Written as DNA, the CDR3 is TGTGCCAGCTCACCACAATCCGTCCCGGATGGCTACACCTTC. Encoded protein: CASSPQSVPDGYTF.